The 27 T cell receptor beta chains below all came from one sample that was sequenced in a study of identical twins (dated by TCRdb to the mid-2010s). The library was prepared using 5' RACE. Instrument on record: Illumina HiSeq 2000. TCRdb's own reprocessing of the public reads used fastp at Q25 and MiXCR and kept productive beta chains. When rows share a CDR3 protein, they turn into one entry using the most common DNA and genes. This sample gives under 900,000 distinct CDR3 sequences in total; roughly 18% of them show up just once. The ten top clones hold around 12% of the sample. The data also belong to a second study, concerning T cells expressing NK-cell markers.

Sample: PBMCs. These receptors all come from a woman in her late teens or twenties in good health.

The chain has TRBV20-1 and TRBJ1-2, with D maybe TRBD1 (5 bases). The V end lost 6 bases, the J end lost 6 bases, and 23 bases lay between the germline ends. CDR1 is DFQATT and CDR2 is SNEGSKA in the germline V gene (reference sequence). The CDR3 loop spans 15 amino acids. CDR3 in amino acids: CSADPAGKIPNGYTF. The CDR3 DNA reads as TGCAGTGCAGACCCCGCAGGGAAAATCCCCAATGGCTACACCTTC.

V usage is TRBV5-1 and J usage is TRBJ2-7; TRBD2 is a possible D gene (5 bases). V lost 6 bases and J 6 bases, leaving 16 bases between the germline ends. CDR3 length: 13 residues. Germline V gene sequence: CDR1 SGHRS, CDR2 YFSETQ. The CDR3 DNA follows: TGCGCCAGCACCGAGGGAATAGGGCTCGAGCAGTACTTC. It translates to CASTEGIGLEQYF.

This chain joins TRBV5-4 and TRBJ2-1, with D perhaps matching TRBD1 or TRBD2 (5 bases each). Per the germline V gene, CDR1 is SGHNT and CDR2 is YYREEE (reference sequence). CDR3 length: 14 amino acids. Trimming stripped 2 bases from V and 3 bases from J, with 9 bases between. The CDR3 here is CASSFRDHYNEQFF. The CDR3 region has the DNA TGTGCCAGCAGCTTCCGGGACCACTACAATGAGCAGTTCTTC.

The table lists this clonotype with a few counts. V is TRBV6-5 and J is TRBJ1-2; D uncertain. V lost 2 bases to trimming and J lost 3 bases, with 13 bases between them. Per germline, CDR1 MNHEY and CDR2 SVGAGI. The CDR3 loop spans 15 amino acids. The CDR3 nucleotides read TGTGCCAGCAGTTACCGTGGCAGTGGCTACTATGGCTACACCTTC. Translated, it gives CASSYRGSGYYGYTF.

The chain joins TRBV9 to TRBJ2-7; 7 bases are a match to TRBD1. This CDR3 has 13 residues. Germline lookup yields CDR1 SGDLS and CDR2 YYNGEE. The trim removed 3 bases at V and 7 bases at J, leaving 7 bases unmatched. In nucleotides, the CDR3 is TGTGCCAGCAGCGCAGGGGGACAGCCAGAGCAGTACTTC. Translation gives CASSAGGQPEQYF.

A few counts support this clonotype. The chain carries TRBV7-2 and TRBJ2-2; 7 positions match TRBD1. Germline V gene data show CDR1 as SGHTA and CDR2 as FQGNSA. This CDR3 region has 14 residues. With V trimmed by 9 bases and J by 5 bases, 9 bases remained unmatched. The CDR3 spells CASTTGVWTGELFF. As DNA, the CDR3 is TGTGCCAGTACAACAGGGGTATGGACCGGGGAGCTGTTTTTT.

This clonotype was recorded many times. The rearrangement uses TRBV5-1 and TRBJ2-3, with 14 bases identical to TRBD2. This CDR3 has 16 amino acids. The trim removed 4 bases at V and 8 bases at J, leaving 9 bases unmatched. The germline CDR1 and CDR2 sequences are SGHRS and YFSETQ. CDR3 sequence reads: CASSPQTSGGAVTQYF. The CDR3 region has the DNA TGCGCCAGCAGCCCACAGACTAGCGGGGGGGCAGTTACGCAGTATTTT.

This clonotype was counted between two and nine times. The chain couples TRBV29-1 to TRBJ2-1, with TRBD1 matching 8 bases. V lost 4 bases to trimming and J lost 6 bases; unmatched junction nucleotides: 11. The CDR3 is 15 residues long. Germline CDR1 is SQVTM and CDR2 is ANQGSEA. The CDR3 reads CSVGDLRDRINEQFF. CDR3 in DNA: TGCAGCGTTGGAGACCTACGGGACAGGATCAATGAGCAGTTCTTC.

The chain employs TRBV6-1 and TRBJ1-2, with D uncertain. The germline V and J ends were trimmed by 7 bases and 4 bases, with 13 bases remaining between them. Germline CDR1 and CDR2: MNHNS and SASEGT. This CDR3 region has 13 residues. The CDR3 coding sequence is TGTGCCAGCAACGGGCCTCCTCTCTATGGCTACACCTTC. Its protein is CASNGPPLYGYTF.

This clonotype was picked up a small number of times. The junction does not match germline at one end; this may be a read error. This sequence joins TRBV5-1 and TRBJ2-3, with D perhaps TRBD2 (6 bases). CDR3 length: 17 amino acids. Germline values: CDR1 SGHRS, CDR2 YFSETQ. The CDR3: CASTLASGTRSTDTQYF. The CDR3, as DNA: TGCGCCAGCACCTTGGCCTCCGGGACTCGGAGCACAGATACGCAGTATTTT.

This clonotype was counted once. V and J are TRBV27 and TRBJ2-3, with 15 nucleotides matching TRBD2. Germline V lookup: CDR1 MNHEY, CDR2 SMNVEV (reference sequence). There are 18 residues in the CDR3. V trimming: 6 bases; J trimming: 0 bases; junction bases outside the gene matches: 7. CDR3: CASRQTGTSGGSTDTQYF. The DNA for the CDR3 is TGTGCCAGCAGACAGACCGGGACTAGCGGGGGGAGCACAGATACGCAGTATTTT.

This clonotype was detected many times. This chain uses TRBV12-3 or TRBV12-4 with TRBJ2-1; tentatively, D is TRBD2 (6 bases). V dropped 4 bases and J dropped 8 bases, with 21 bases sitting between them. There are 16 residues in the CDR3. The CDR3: CASSWGLAAPGYEQFF. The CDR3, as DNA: TGTGCCAGCAGTTGGGGTTTAGCGGCACCGGGTTATGAGCAGTTCTTC.

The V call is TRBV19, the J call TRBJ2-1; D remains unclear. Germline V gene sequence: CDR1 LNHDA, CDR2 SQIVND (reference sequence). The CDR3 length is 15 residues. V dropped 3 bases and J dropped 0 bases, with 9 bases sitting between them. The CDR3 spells CASSIRRYSYNEQFF. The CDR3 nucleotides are TGTGCCAGTAGTATTCGGAGATACTCCTACAATGAGCAGTTCTTC.

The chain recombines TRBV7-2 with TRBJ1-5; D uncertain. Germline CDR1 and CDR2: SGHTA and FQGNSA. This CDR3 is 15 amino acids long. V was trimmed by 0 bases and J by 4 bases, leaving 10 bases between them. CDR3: CASSLAMDQNQPQHF. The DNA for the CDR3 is TGTGCCAGCAGCTTAGCAATGGACCAAAATCAGCCCCAGCATTTT.

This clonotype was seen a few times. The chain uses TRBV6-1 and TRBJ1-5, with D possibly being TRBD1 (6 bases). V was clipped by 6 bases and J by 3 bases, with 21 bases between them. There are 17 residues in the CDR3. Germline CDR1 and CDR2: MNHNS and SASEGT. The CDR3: CASSPPPSGTTNQPQHF. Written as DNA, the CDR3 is TGTGCCAGCAGCCCACCTCCTTCTGGGACAACCAATCAGCCCCAGCATTTT.

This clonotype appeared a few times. The CDR3 loop reads CASSLWRSSYNEQFF. The CDR3 coding sequence is TGTGCCAGCAGCTTGTGGCGGAGCTCCTACAATGAGCAGTTCTTC. The chain couples TRBV5-6 to TRBJ2-1; no clear D gene. This CDR3 is 15 amino acids long. The ends were cut back, 1 base at V and 0 bases at J, with 8 bases in the middle. Germline CDR1 SGHDT, CDR2 YYEEEE.

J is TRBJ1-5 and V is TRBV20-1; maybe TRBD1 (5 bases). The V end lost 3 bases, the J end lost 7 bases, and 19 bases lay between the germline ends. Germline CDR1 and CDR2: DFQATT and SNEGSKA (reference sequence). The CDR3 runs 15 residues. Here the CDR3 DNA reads TGCAGTGCTAGCTGGGCAAACGGGGCCAGACAGCCCCAGCATTTT. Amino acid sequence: CSASWANGARQPQHF.

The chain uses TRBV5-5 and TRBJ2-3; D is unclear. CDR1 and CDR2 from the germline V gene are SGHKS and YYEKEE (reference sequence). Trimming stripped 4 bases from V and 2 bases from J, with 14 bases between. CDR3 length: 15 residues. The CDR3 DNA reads TGTGCCAGCAGCCCCTCGCGCAGGCCCACAGATACGCAGTATTTT. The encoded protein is CASSPSRRPTDTQYF.

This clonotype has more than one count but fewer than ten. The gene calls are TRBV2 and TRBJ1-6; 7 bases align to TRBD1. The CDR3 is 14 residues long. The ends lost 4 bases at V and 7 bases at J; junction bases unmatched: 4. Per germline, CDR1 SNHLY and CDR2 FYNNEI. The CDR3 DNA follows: TGTGCCAGCAGTGGGGACAGCATGAATTCACCCCTCCACTTT. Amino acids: CASSGDSMNSPLHF.

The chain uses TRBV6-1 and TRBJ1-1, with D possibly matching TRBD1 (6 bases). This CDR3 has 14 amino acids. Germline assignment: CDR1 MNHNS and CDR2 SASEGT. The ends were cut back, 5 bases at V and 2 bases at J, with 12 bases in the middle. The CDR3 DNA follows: TGTGCCAGCAGTACAACAGGGCCTAACACTGAAGCTTTCTTT. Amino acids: CASSTTGPNTEAFF.

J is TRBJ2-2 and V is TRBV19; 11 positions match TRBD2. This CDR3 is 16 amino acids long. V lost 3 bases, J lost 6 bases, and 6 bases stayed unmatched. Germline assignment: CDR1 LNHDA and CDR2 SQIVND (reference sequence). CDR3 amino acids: CASSISGLAGSGELFF. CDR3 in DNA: TGTGCCAGTAGTATCTCCGGACTAGCGGGCTCCGGGGAGCTGTTTTTT.

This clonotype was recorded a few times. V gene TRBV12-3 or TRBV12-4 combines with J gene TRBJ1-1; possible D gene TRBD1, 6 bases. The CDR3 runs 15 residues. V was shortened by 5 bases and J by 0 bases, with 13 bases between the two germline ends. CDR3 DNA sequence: TGTGCCAGCAGTCGAACAGGGATTATGAACACTGAAGCTTTCTTT. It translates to CASSRTGIMNTEAFF.

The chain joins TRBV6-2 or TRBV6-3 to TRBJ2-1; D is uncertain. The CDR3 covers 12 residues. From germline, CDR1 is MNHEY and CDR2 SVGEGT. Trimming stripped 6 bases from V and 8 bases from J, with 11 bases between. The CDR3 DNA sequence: TGTGCCAGCAGAAGCGTGGTGCATGAGCAGTTCTTC. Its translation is CASRSVVHEQFF.

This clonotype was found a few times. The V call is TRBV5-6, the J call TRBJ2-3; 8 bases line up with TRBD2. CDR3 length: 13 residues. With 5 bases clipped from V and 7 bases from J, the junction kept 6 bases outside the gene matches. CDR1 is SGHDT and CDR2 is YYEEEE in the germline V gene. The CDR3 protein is CASRGTSIYTQYF. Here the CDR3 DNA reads TGTGCCAGCAGGGGGACTAGTATCTATACGCAGTATTTT.

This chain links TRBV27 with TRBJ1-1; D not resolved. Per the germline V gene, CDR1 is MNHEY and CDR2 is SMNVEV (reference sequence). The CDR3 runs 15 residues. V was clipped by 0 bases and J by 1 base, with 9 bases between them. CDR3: CASSLSPGTNTEAFF. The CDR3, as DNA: TGTGCCAGCAGTTTATCGCCGGGTACGAACACTGAAGCTTTCTTT.

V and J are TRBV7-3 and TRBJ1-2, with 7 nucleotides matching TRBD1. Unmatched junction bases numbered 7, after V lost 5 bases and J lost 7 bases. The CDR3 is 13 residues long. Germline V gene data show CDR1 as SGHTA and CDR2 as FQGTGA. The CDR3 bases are TGTGCCAGCAGCCAAATGACAGGGCTTGGCTACACCTTC. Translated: CASSQMTGLGYTF.

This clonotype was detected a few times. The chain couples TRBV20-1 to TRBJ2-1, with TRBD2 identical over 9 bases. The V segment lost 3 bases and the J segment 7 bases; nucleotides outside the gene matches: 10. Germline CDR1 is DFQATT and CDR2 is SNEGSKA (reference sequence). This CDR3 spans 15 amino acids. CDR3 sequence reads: CSASAALAGRNEQFF. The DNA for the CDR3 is TGCAGTGCTAGCGCGGCCCTAGCGGGACGTAATGAGCAGTTCTTC.